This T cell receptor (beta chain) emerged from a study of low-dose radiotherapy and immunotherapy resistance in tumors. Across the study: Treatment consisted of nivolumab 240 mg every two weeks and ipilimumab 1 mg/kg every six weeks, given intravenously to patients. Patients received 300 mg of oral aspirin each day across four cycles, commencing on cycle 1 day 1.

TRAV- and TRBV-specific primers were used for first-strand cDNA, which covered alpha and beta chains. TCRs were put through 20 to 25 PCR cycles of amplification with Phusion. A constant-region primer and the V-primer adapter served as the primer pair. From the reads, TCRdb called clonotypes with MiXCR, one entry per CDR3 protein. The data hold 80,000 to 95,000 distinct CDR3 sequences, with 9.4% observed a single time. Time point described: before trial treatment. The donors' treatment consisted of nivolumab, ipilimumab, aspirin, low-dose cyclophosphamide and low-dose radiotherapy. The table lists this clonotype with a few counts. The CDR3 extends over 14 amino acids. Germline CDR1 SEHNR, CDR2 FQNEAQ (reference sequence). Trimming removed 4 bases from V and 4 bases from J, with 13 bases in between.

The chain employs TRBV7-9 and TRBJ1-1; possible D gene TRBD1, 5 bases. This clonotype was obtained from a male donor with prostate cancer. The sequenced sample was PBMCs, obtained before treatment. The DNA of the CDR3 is TGTGCCAGCAGCTCCTCCCGGGGGGGCACTGAAGCTTTCTTT. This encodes CASSSSRGGTEAFF.